These 24 T cell receptor beta chains share one sample of origin, sequenced in a study of beta chain features in type 1 diabetes. Their specific antigens are unknown. Sequenced material consisted of expressed TCRB transcripts (all of the isolated RNA was reverse transcribed). TCRdb's table, derived via immunoSEQ multiplex PCR, lists solely in-frame clones and lacks some. The repertoire holds hundreds of thousands of clones, with roughly an eighth as singletons. Study-level points and caveats: The study found moderately but significantly shorter TCRB CDR3s in all four CD4+ subsets of Type 1 diabetes patients.

The sample taken for sequencing was naive CD4+ T cells from blood. The receptors were gathered from a man between 18 and 35 years old with type 1 diabetes.

The chain couples TRBV18 to TRBJ1-4; TRBD1 matches at 7 bases. CDR3 size: 17 residues. Per germline, CDR1 KGHSH and CDR2 LQKENI. V shed 2 bases and J 2 bases; nucleotides not matched to a gene: 8. CDR3 bases: TGTGCCAGCTCACCATTTCGGGTGACAGGGACTAATGAAAAACTGTTTTTT. Protein: CASSPFRVTGTNEKLFF.

This clone was observed a few times. The chain uses TRBV7-2 and TRBJ2-1; 8 nucleotides align to TRBD1. The CDR3 covers 13 residues. J lost 15 bases, V lost 5 bases, and 12 bases had no gene match. From germline, CDR1 is SGHTA and CDR2 FQGNSA. CDR3: CASSPRTGIPPFF. The CDR3 DNA follows: TGTGCCAGCAGCCCGAGGACAGGGATACCTCCGTTCTTC.

The genes are TRBV2 and TRBJ2-5, with 9 nucleotides matching TRBD1. After removal of 5 bases from V and 7 bases from J, the junction contained 17 bases not matched to a gene. The CDR3 sequence is 17 residues long. Germline CDR1 SNHLY, CDR2 FYNNEI. CDR3 region: CASSPRTPTGGGRTQYF. The DNA of the CDR3 is TGTGCCAGCAGTCCCCGCACCCCGACAGGGGGAGGAAGGACCCAGTACTTC.

The chain employs TRBV21-1 and TRBJ1-3; the table's D gene call, TRBD1, was not cross checked with the DNA. TRBV21-1 has pseudogene status. The CDR3 length is 14 residues. The CDR3 sequence is CASRSQGCGNTIYF. In DNA form, the CDR3 reads TGTGCCAGCAGGAGTCAGGGTTGTGGAAACACCATATATTTT.

This clone was seen once. This chain uses TRBV6-5 with TRBJ1-1; D might be TRBD1 (5 bases). The V gene lost 6 bases and the J gene lost 1 base, with 15 bases spanning the gap. From germline, CDR1 is MNHEY and CDR2 SVGAGI. The CDR3 is 15 amino acids. Here the CDR3 reads CASRHAGARNTEAFF. In DNA, the CDR3 is TGTGCCAGCAGGCATGCCGGGGCCCGGAACACTGAAGCTTTCTTT.

This chain connects TRBV5-4 to TRBJ2-2, with D maybe TRBD2 (6 bases). Trimming took off 4 bases at V and 6 bases at J, with 19 bases between the two ends. The germline gives CDR1 SGHNT, CDR2 YYREEE (reference sequence). The length of the CDR3 is 16 residues. DNA for the CDR3: TGTGCCAGCAGCCCCCTCGGGGGTATTGGGGCCGGGGAGCTGTTTTTT. It translates to CASSPLGGIGAGELFF.

CDR3: CSVGRITSGEGGTDTQYF. CDR3 nucleotide sequence: TGCAGCGTTGGAAGGATTACTAGCGGGGAGGGGGGCACAGATACGCAGTATTTT. J is TRBJ2-3 and V is TRBV29-1; 10 bases fit TRBD2. The germline gives CDR1 SQVTM, CDR2 ANQGSEA. V trimming: 4 bases; J trimming: 1 base; junction bases outside the gene matches: 14. The CDR3 runs to 18 residues.

V usage is TRBV30 and J usage is TRBJ1-1; no definite D call. V was trimmed by 0 bases and J by 1 base, leaving 6 bases between them. Germline loops: CDR1 GTSNPN, CDR2 SVGIG (reference sequence). CDR3 length equals 13 residues. CDR3: CAWSVMTNTEAFF. The CDR3 bases are TGTGCCTGGAGTGTAATGACGAACACTGAAGCTTTCTTT. The whole variable domain, filled in from reference TRBV30 and TRBJ1-1, reads SQTIHQWPATLVQPVGSPLSLECTVEGTSNPNLYWYRQAAGRGLQLLFYSVGIGQISSEVPQNLSASRPQDRQFILSSKKLLLSDSGFYLCAWSVMTNTEAFFGQGTRLTVV.

This clone occurred a few times. V usage is TRBV2 and J usage is TRBJ1-4; D gene unclear. V dropped 1 base and J dropped 1 base, with 7 bases sitting between them. CDR3 length: 15 amino acids. The germline gives CDR1 SNHLY, CDR2 FYNNEI. In DNA, the CDR3 is TGTGCCAGCAGTGAAGATCGGGTAACTAATGAAAAACTGTTTTTT. Amino acids: CASSEDRVTNEKLFF. Looking up the rest from reference TRBV2 and TRBJ1-4 gives the full variable domain: EPEVTQTPSHQVTQMGQEVILRCVPISNHLYFYWYRQILGQKVEFLVSFYNNEISEKSEIFDDQFSVERPDGSNFTLKIRSTKLEDSAMYFCASSEDRVTNEKLFFGSGTQLSVL.

The rearrangement joins TRBV18 to TRBJ1-2; TRBD1 might be the D (5 bases). CDR1 KGHSH and CDR2 LQKENI come from the germline V gene. The V end lost 3 bases, the J end lost 4 bases, and 12 bases lay between the germline ends. This CDR3 is built from 14 residues. CDR3 nucleotides: TGTGCCAGCTCACCCCAGGGATTCAGCTATGGCTACACCTTC. As protein: CASSPQGFSYGYTF. Full variable domain (rest looked up from reference TRBV18 and TRBJ1-2): NAGVMQNPRHLVRRRGQEARLRCSPMKGHSHVYWYRQLPEEGLKFMVYLQKENIIDESGMPKERFSAEFPKEGPSILRIQQVVRGDSAAYFCASSPQGFSYGYTFGSGTRLTVV.

This clone was seen more than once but under ten times. V and J are TRBV5-1 and TRBJ2-5; perhaps TRBD1 as D (6 bases). CDR1 SGHRS and CDR2 YFSETQ come from the germline V gene. Trimming shortened V by 2 bases and J by 5 bases, and 13 bases separated the two germline ends. The CDR3 spans 14 residues. The CDR3 reads CASSLLTGPETQYF. The CDR3 DNA reads TGCGCCAGCAGCTTACTAACAGGGCCTGAGACCCAGTACTTC.

This clone was recorded a few times. Other nucleotide sequences from this sample produce the same CDR3. The CDR3 protein is CASSLGTGYEQYF. DNA of the CDR3: TGTGCCAGCAGCCTCGGGACAGGCTACGAGCAGTACTTC. V and J are TRBV7-2 and TRBJ2-7; TRBD1 agrees at 8 bases. Germline CDR1 and CDR2: SGHTA and FQGNSA. The CDR3 is made up of 13 amino acids. V gave up 5 bases and J gave up 3 bases; unmatched junction bases: 3.

The chain carries TRBV30 and TRBJ1-5; D is uncertain. CDR1 GTSNPN and CDR2 SVGIG come from the germline V gene (reference sequence). The CDR3 has 13 amino acids. V lost 0 bases and J 7 bases, leaving 10 bases between the germline ends. The CDR3 is CAWSVRIGQPQHF. The CDR3 coding sequence is TGTGCCTGGAGTGTCCGGATCGGCCAGCCCCAGCATTTT.

This rearrangement joins TRBV29-1 to TRBJ2-1, with 7 bases matching TRBD2. The V gene end was trimmed by 7 bases and the J gene end by 9 bases; junction bases not matched to a gene: 12. This CDR3 spans 13 amino acids. CDR1 is SQVTM and CDR2 is ANQGSEA in the germline V gene. CDR3 nucleotide sequence: TGCAGCGGTCGACTAGCTGCCGTGCTTGAGCAGTTCTTC. As protein: CSGRLAAVLEQFF.

This clone was observed a handful of times. V and J are TRBV5-1 and TRBJ2-3; 12 bases are a match to TRBD2. With 5 bases clipped from V and 4 bases from J, the junction kept 2 bases outside the gene matches. Germline assignment: CDR1 SGHRS and CDR2 YFSETQ. The CDR3 sequence is 14 residues long. In DNA form, the CDR3 reads TGCGCCAGCAGACTAGCGGGAGGACCAGATACGCAGTATTTT. It specifies CASRLAGGPDTQYF.

This clone appeared a few times. The V and J genes are TRBV7-9 and TRBJ2-7; TRBD1 matches at 11 bases. The CDR3 runs to 15 residues. J lost 3 bases, V lost 6 bases, and 7 bases had no gene match. Looked up from germline, CDR1 is SEHNR and CDR2 is FQNEAQ (reference sequence). CDR3: CASRSGQGEYYEQYF. The CDR3 DNA is TGTGCCAGCAGATCGGGACAGGGGGAATACTACGAGCAGTACTTC.

The gene calls are TRBV6-5 and TRBJ2-2, with TRBD2 matching over 7 bases. Germline V lookup: CDR1 MNHEY, CDR2 SVGAGI. V trimming: 0 bases; J trimming: 3 bases; junction bases outside the gene matches: 4. The CDR3 loop spans 16 amino acids. For the CDR3, the DNA is TGTGCCAGCAGTTACTCAGGAGCGGGGTACACCGGGGAGCTGTTTTTT. Amino acid sequence: CASSYSGAGYTGELFF.

V is TRBV7-2 and J is TRBJ2-3; D is unclear. Germline CDR1 SGHTA, CDR2 FQGNSA. V lost 0 bases and J 1 base, leaving 8 bases between the germline ends. The CDR3 runs 15 residues. The CDR3, as DNA: TGTGCCAGCAGCTTAGCAGGGTGGGGCACAGATACGCAGTATTTT. This sequence encodes CASSLAGWGTDTQYF.

The V and J genes are TRBV6-5 and TRBJ1-5; 8 bases are a match to TRBD1. V was pared by 4 bases and J by 7 bases, with 9 bases of the junction left unmatched. Germline V gene sequence: CDR1 MNHEY, CDR2 SVGAGI. This CDR3 contains 15 residues. The CDR3 DNA reads TGTGCCAGCAGTTGGGGCTCAGGGGGCGGACAGCCCCAGCATTTT. Residues: CASSWGSGGGQPQHF.

In its sample, this clone was seen a few times. V is TRBV5-1 and J is TRBJ2-3; D gene uncertain. V lost 2 bases to trimming and J lost 0 bases, with 10 bases between them. CDR1 is SGHRS, CDR2 YFSETQ, per germline. The CDR3 length is 15 residues. CDR3 in amino acids: CASSFEHGSTDTQYF. CDR3 bases: TGCGCCAGCAGCTTCGAACACGGGAGCACAGATACGCAGTATTTT.

This clone was picked up a small number of times. This sequence joins TRBV28 and TRBJ2-7; D may be TRBD1 (6 bases). The ends were cut back, 4 bases at V and 3 bases at J, with 10 bases in the middle. Germline loops: CDR1 MDHEN, CDR2 SYDVKM. CDR3 length: 13 residues. CDR3 loop: CASSSGQNYEQYF. The CDR3 region has the DNA TGTGCCAGCAGTTCAGGACAGAACTACGAGCAGTACTTC.

The chain employs TRBV7-2 and TRBJ1-2; no definite D call. The CDR3 totals 12 residues. V was trimmed by 4 bases and J by 9 bases, leaving 12 bases between them. Germline assignment: CDR1 SGHTA and CDR2 FQGNSA. The CDR3 DNA follows: TGTGCCAGCAGCTCCTCCGGGAGAAGCTACACCTTC. Amino acids: CASSSSGRSYTF. The full variable domain, with the rest looked up from reference TRBV7-2 and TRBJ1-2, is GAGVSQSPSNKVTEKGKDVELRCDPISGHTALYWYRQSLGQGLEFLIYFQGNSAPDKSGLPSDRFSAERTGGSVSTLTIQRTQQEDSAVYLCASSSSGRSYTFGSGTRLTVV.

As to this clone: This CDR3 is also generated by other DNA sequences in the sample. This chain joins TRBV30 and TRBJ2-1; D is ambiguous. Trimming took 1 base from V and 0 from J, leaving 4 bases between them. This CDR3 is 13 amino acids long. Germline V lookup: CDR1 GTSNPN, CDR2 SVGIG (reference sequence). CDR3 sequence: CAWSGSSYNEQFF. The CDR3 nucleotides read TGTGCCTGGAGTGGGAGCTCCTACAATGAGCAGTTCTTC.

In this sample, this clone turned up a few times. The chain couples TRBV5-1 to TRBJ2-7, with a possible D match to TRBD1 (6 bases). The V end lost 0 bases, the J end lost 0 bases, and 7 bases lay between the germline ends. The germline V gene encodes CDR1 SGHRS and CDR2 YFSETQ. The length of the CDR3 is 14 residues. Here the CDR3 DNA reads TGCGCCAGCAGCTTGGGGGGGCTCTCCTACGAGCAGTACTTC. Translation gives CASSLGGLSYEQYF. Looking up the rest from reference TRBV5-1 and TRBJ2-7 gives the full variable domain: KAGVTQTPRYLIKTRGQQVTLSCSPISGHRSVSWYQQTPGQGLQFLFEYFSETQRNKGNFPGRFSGRQFSNSRSEMNVSTLELGDSALYLCASSLGGLSYEQYFGPGTRLTVT.